These T cell receptor beta chains were read from a single sample in a study of cytomegalovirus exposure and HLA in healthy donors. Assay used: immunoSEQ multiplex PCR; TCRdb lists only in-frame clones, some missing. The sample yields around 140,000 clones, approximately 78% seen once. The sample taken for sequencing was PBMCs. These receptor sequences come from a man aged 18 to 30 in good health and CMV-seropositive. Each CDR3 is given with its conserved first and last residue. The D gene is left open where the match is weak.

v_gene	j_gene	d_gene	CDR3aa
TRBV6-1	TRBJ2-5	.	CASKIYRAQETQYF
TRBV5-1	TRBJ1-1	TRBD1	CASTGGGQGAMNTEAFF
TRBV27	TRBJ2-1	.	CASSSQESSYNEQFF
TRBV6-5	TRBJ1-1	.	CASSYGRWMNTEAFF
TRBV4-1	TRBJ2-7	.	CASSQEVTGTYEQYF
TRBV2	TRBJ2-1	.	CASSDTGNEQFF
TRBV5-1	TRBJ1-2	.	CASSLDSGRGISYGYTF
TRBV27	TRBJ2-7	TRBD2	CASSFETSGYEQYF
TRBV4-1	TRBJ1-6	.	CASRDTYNSPLHF
TRBV29-1	TRBJ1-1	.	CSVGWAIENTEAFF
TRBV2	TRBJ1-5	.	CASGTMRENQPQHF
TRBV28	TRBJ2-5	.	CASSLFEEETQYF
TRBV6-6	TRBJ2-7	TRBD2	CASSPGLAAGGQYF
TRBV28	TRBJ2-7	TRBD2	CASRLSGVDSYEQYF
TRBV19	TRBJ2-1	TRBD2	CASSIQVTSGFEQFF
TRBV6-6	TRBJ1-1	.	CASGRRDTEAFF
TRBV5-5	TRBJ1-5	TRBD1	CASSLGTGVTNSNQPQHF
TRBV29-1	TRBJ2-4	.	CSVGHEVAKNIQYF
TRBV2	TRBJ2-1	TRBD2	CASSIGTSDYNEQFF
TRBV7-8	TRBJ1-1	.	CASSLASSGNTEAFF
TRBV29-1	TRBJ2-7	TRBD2	CSVERTSKFYYSYEQYF
TRBV5-1	TRBJ1-2	TRBD1	CASSSQQGNYGYTF
TRBV6-5	TRBJ2-4	.	CASRTSLSNIQYF
TRBV6-5	TRBJ1-5	.	CASSYGRGQPQHF
TRBV5-1	TRBJ2-1	.	CASSLSFEQFF
TRBV5-1	TRBJ2-7	.	CASSLEVRTYEQYF
TRBV28	TRBJ2-7	.	CASSSPGFSYEQYF
TRBV5-4	TRBJ2-7	.	CASRFQGEQYF
TRBV5-6	TRBJ2-7	TRBD2	CASSDPSGYSPGEQYF
TRBV6-5	TRBJ2-5	.	CASSSPRGPAGETQYF
TRBV28	TRBJ1-1	TRBD1	CASSLYWRGAGGYTEAFF
TRBV7-9	TRBJ2-5	TRBD2	CSSSPRTSGRAGETQYF
TRBV5-6	TRBJ2-7	TRBD2	CASSTIGRTYEQYF
TRBV4-1	TRBJ2-1	.	CASSQDGSRNEQFF
TRBV28	TRBJ2-1	TRBD2	CASSLSLAGTEQFF
TRBV19	TRBJ2-7	TRBD2	CATSGGSSYEQYF
TRBV27	TRBJ2-1	.	CASSLSTAGRLWNEQFF
TRBV19	TRBJ2-7	TRBD1	CASSHPLGTVSF
TRBV4-1	TRBJ1-1	.	CASSQDEAMNTEAFF
TRBV5-1	TRBJ1-2	TRBD1	CASSLEQGAYGYTF
TRBV25-1	TRBJ2-1	TRBD2	CASLAGGLNEQFF
TRBV5-1	TRBJ2-7	.	CASSLGQSYEQYF
TRBV6-5	TRBJ1-2	.	CASSYGGEGGYTF
TRBV28	TRBJ2-7	.	CASRLSLSGSWDEQYF
TRBV19	TRBJ2-7	TRBD1	CASTGTDYEQYF
TRBV11-2	TRBJ1-1	.	CASSLVGDLAFF
TRBV6-5	TRBJ1-5	.	CASSWGSNQPQHF
TRBV19	TRBJ1-3	.	CASSIISDSSSGNTIYF
TRBV27	TRBJ1-3	.	CASSQKIVPYSGNTIYF
TRBV7-6	TRBJ2-7	.	CASSRSDSSYEQYF
TRBV9	TRBJ2-7	TRBD2	CASSVAASGANYEQYF
TRBV5-8	TRBJ1-5	.	CASSHLGAGYSNQPQHF
TRBV27	TRBJ1-3	.	CASSLTAHSGNTIYF
TRBV9	TRBJ2-2	.	CASSVSKTGGDTGELFF
TRBV5-1	TRBJ2-1	TRBD2	CASSLELAGYNEQFF